The clone carrying this T cell receptor (beta chain) was picked up many times. Its antigen is not known. CDR3 regions were amplified by Arm-PCR using iRepertoire HTBI primers to build TCR beta libraries. TCRdb re-analysed the multiplex PCR reads in MiXCR, keeping a single row per CDR3 protein. The data hold 500,000 to 800,000 distinct CDR3 sequences, with approximately 29% observed a single time. This specimen belongs to a study of regulatory T cells in long-lasting Graves disease. Regarding the study as a whole: The persistent group shared 2,500 to 3,000 public clonotypes, more than the 850 to 1,000 shared by new patients.

Trimming cost V 5 bases and J 4 bases; bases outside gene matches: 3. CDR3 length: 13 amino acids. Indicated time point: persistent/refractory GD, antithyroid drugs over 5 years with positive TRAb. The TCR library was prepared using RNA isolated from PBMCs. This TCR was recovered from a female donor with Graves disease. The chain has TRBV12-3 or TRBV12-4 and TRBJ1-2, with 8 nucleotides matching TRBD1. The sequencing used peripheral blood mononuclear cells (PBMCs), collected when the disease was refractory, from a patient treated with antithyroid drugs. CDR3 in DNA: TGTGCCAGCAGTACGACAGGGGCCTATGGCTACACCTTC. This codes for CASSTTGAYGYTF.